The 3 T cell receptor beta chains below were found in one sample sequenced in a study of PD-L1 blockade in urothelial cancer. Assay used: immunoSEQ multiplex PCR; TCRdb lists only in-frame clones, some missing. The data show 100,000 to 150,000 clones, roughly 80% seen once. As to time point: pretreatment peripheral blood. This specimen consisted of PBMCs, obtained around atezolizumab (anti-PD-L1) treatment. These receptor sequences come from a man aged 45-65 years with urothelial cancer.

The V call is TRBV7-3, the J call TRBJ2-2, with TRBD1 matching 8 bases. In germline, CDR1 is SGHTA, CDR2 FQGTGA. The junction had 9 bases not matched to a gene; V was cut back by 0 bases and J by 0 bases. The CDR3 is 19 residues long. The CDR3 loop is CASSLTGTGGTANTGELFF. For the CDR3, the DNA is TGTGCCAGCAGCTTAACCGGAACAGGGGGTACCGCGAACACCGGGGAGCTGTTTTTT.

V gene TRBV30 combines with J gene TRBJ1-2; 9 positions match TRBD1. Germline assignment: CDR1 GTSNPN and CDR2 SVGIG (reference sequence). The CDR3 runs 15 residues. Unmatched junction bases numbered 12, after V lost 5 bases and J lost 5 bases. The CDR3 protein is CAWWTGEVRQYGYTF. The CDR3 DNA reads as TGTGCCTGGTGGACAGGGGAGGTCCGGCAGTATGGCTACACCTTC.

This clone was observed a handful of times. The rearrangement joins TRBV28 to TRBJ2-2; tentatively, D is TRBD2 (5 bases). Germline lookup yields CDR1 MDHEN and CDR2 SYDVKM. The CDR3 sequence is 15 residues long. Between the trimmed V and J ends, which lost 6 bases and 7 bases, there was a span of 18 bases. The CDR3 loop is CASSEGDLVSGELFF. In DNA form, the CDR3 reads TGTGCCAGCAGCGAGGGTGATCTAGTGAGCGGGGAGCTGTTTTTT.